The T cell receptor (beta chain) described here comes from a study of blood T cell repertoires in COVID-19. On the study more broadly: Acute and convalescent COVID-19 samples came from the United States, Italy and Spain. The analysed material was cDNA or gDNA that came from T cells, B-cell-depleted T cells, or PBMCs.

Profiling relied on immunoSEQ multiplex PCR, and the TCRdb table lists in-frame clones only, not all of them. The data contain some 270,000 clones, more than 75% of them singletons. This TCR was sampled from a woman of 80 years or more with COVID-19, enrolled during active disease. The sequencing input was peripheral blood.

CDR3 protein: CSARDDRGQFF. CDR3 in DNA: TGCAGTGCTAGAGACGACAGGGGGCAGTTCTTC. V gene TRBV20-1 combines with J gene TRBJ2-1, with TRBD1 identical over 8 bases. V trimming: 0 bases; J trimming: 12 bases; junction bases outside the gene matches: 1. Germline V gene data show CDR1 as DFQATT and CDR2 as SNEGSKA (reference sequence). The CDR3 runs to 11 residues.